This is a list of T cell receptor beta chains from one sample in a study of a mutant IDH1 vaccine in newly diagnosed glioma. TCRdb's table, derived via immunoSEQ multiplex PCR, lists solely in-frame clones and lacks some. The sample lists roughly 52,000 clones; about 85% were seen once. No cognate antigen is known for these TCRs. The sequences come from PBMCs, collected from a glioma patient whose treatment included an IDH1 peptide vaccine. The receptors originated from a woman aged 18-29 years with glioma. Both conserved end residues are part of each CDR3. The order of the fields is J gene, clone size, D gene, V gene, CDR3 protein, CDR3 DNA. D genes are given only for firm matches. Clone size is shown for a subset of rows, as once, few, many or a class of expanded clone.

TRBJ1-1 | - | - | TRBV5-5 | CASSLKGEEVGNTEAFF | TGTGCCAGCAGCTTGAAAGGGGAAGAGGTCGGGAACACTGAAGCTTTCTTT
TRBJ1-4 | once | TRBD1 | TRBV5-1 | CASSLGQGRGEKLFF | TGCGCCAGCAGCCTGGGACAGGGGCGGGGTGAAAAACTGTTTTTT
TRBJ2-7 | - | TRBD1 | TRBV27 | CASSLSSRGPYEQYF | TGTGCCAGCAGTTTATCGTCCAGGGGGCCCTACGAGCAGTACTTC
TRBJ2-5 | - | - | TRBV5-4 | CASSSELGARETQYF | TGTGCCAGCAGTTCGGAGCTGGGGGCGCGAGAGACCCAGTACTTC
TRBJ2-2 | - | - | TRBV5-3 | CARSLKGCRATGELFF | TGTGCCAGAAGCCTTAAGGGGTGCAGGGCCACCGGGGAGCTGTTTTTT
TRBJ2-5 | - | - | TRBV11-2 | CASSPGGQETQYF | TGTGCCAGCAGCCCGGGTGGGCAAGAGACCCAGTACTTC
TRBJ1-6 | - | - | TRBV6-5 | CASRGTGFNSPLHF | TGTGCCAGCAGGGGGACGGGGTTTAATTCACCCCTCCACTTT
TRBJ1-1 | once | - | TRBV4-1 | CASSLSLAGNTEAFF | TGCGCCAGCAGCCTCTCTTTAGCGGGGAACACTGAAGCTTTCTTT
TRBJ2-2 | - | - | TRBV9 | CASSVYDRQNTGELFF | TGTGCCAGCAGCGTCTACGACCGACAGAACACCGGGGAGCTGTTTTTT
TRBJ2-1 | - | - | TRBV27 | CASSFGVNNEQFF | TGTGCCAGCAGTTTTGGGGTGAACAATGAGCAGTTCTTC
TRBJ1-2 | - | TRBD1 | TRBV25-1 | CASRDRDIYGYTF | TGTGCCAGCAGGGACAGGGACATCTATGGCTACACCTTC
TRBJ1-3 | - | - | TRBV5-6 | CASSLGAGNTIYF | TGTGCCAGCAGCTTGGGGGCTGGAAACACCATATATTTT
TRBJ2-2 | - | TRBD2 | TRBV14 | CASSQELAGTNTGELFF | TGTGCCAGCAGCCAAGAACTAGCGGGAACGAACACCGGGGAGCTGTTTTTT
TRBJ2-7 | once | TRBD2 | TRBV4-1 | CASSPEGLAGSYEQYF | TGCGCCAGCAGCCCAGAAGGACTAGCGGGTTCCTACGAGCAGTACTTC
TRBJ1-4 | - | - | TRBV7-2 | CASSSQATSRINEKLFF | TGTGCCAGCAGCTCACAGGCGACCTCAAGGATAAATGAAAAACTGTTTTTT
TRBJ2-2 | - | - | TRBV9 | CASSPFVTGELFF | TGTGCCAGCAGCCCCTTCGTCACCGGGGAGCTGTTTTTT
TRBJ2-3 | - | - | TRBV7-2 | CASSLWAGTDTQYF | TGTGCCAGCAGCTTATGGGCAGGCACAGATACGCAGTATTTT
TRBJ1-3 | - | TRBD1 | TRBV27 | CASSSIRDRDNTIYF | TGTGCCAGCAGTTCCATCCGGGACAGGGACAACACCATATATTTT
TRBJ1-6 | - | - | TRBV19 | CASSISRTTYNSPLHF | TGTGCCAGTAGTATCAGCCGGACTACTTATAATTCACCCCTCCACTTT
TRBJ1-1 | - | - | TRBV4-2 | CASSHTGGNTEAFF | TGTGCCAGCAGCCACACAGGTGGGAACACTGAAGCTTTCTTT
TRBJ2-7 | - | - | TRBV27 | CASSPQGSPRYEQYF | TGTGCCAGCAGCCCACAGGGATCCCCTAGATACGAGCAGTACTTC
TRBJ1-4 | - | - | TRBV7-6 | CASSTGATNEKLFF | TGTGCCAGCAGCACCGGTGCAACTAATGAAAAACTGTTTTTT
TRBJ2-5 | - | TRBD2 | TRBV6-5 | CASSYGGVGETQYF | TGTGCCAGCAGTTACGGGGGGGTCGGGGAGACCCAGTACTTC
TRBJ1-1 | - | - | TRBV5-6 | CASSLVSAQNTEAFF | TGTGCCAGCAGCTTGGTTTCAGCCCAGAACACTGAAGCTTTCTTT
TRBJ1-2 | - | TRBD1 | TRBV5-6 | CASSRGQGANGYTF | TGTGCCAGCAGCCGAGGACAGGGGGCAAATGGCTACACCTTC
TRBJ1-4 | - | - | TRBV19 | CASSMGGRNEKLFF | TGTGCCAGTAGTATGGGCGGACGTAATGAAAAACTGTTTTTT
TRBJ2-3 | once | - | TRBV7-2 | CASSLGIGGDTQYF | TGTGCCAGCAGCTTAGGTATAGGGGGTGATACGCAGTATTTT
TRBJ1-1 | - | - | TRBV29-1 | CSVAGGRNTEAFF | TGCAGCGTTGCCGGGGGTAGGAACACTGAAGCTTTCTTT
TRBJ2-7 | - | TRBD1 | TRBV6-6 | CASSLSGQGSFYEQYF | TGTGCCAGCAGTTTATCGGGACAGGGGAGTTTCTACGAGCAGTACTTC
TRBJ2-1 | few | - | TRBV4-1 | CASSQDGKRRVEQFF | TGCGCCAGCAGCCAAGACGGAAAGCGACGGGTTGAGCAGTTCTTC
TRBJ2-4 | - | TRBD1 | TRBV10-1 | CASSASTGIAKNIQYF | TGCGCCAGCAGTGCATCGACAGGGATAGCCAAAAACATTCAGTACTTC
TRBJ2-1 | - | TRBD2 | TRBV5-1 | CASSFGLVNEQFF | TGCGCCAGCAGCTTCGGACTAGTCAATGAGCAGTTCTTC